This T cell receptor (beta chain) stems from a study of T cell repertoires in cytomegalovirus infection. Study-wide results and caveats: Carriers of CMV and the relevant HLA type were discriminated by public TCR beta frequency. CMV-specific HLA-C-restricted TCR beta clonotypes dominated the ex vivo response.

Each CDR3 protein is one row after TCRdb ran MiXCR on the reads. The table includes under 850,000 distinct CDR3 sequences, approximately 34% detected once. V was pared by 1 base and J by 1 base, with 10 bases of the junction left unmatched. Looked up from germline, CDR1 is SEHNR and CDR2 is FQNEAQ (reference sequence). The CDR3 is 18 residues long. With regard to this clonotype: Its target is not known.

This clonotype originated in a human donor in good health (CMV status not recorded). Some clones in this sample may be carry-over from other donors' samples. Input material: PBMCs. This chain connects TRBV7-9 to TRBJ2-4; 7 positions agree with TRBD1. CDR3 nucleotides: TGTGCCAGCAGCTTAGGGACAACAGGGGTGAATGCCAAAAACATTCAGTACTTC. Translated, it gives CASSLGTTGVNAKNIQYF. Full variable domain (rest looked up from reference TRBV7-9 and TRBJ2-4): DTGVSQNPRHKITKRGQNVTFRCDPISEHNRLYWYRQTLGQGPEFLTYFQNEAQLEKSRLLSDRFSAERPKGSFSTLEIQRTEQGDSAMYLCASSLGTTGVNAKNIQYFGAGTRLSVL.